The next 21 T cell receptor beta chains were all read from a single sample in a study of CD8 T cells in Susac syndrome. RNA amounts of about 0.5 to 1 ug underwent reverse transcription with random hexamers. TCRdb re-called the immunoSEQ multiplex PCR reads through MiXCR, storing one row per CDR3 protein. This table holds roughly 200,000 distinct CDR3 sequences, about 95% found once. The sample comprised CD4+ T cells from PBMCs. These receptors came from a human donor in good health.

The chain combines TRBV3-1 with TRBJ2-1; D may be TRBD2 (6 bases). The CDR3 covers 15 residues. Germline V CDR1 and CDR2: LGHDT, YNNKEL (reference sequence). V was clipped by 4 bases and J by 4 bases, with 14 bases between them. The CDR3 loop is CASSLLGLPYNEQFF. In nucleotides, the CDR3 is TGTGCCAGCAGCCTCCTAGGACTACCTTACAATGAGCAGTTCTTC.

This chain joins TRBV18 and TRBJ2-7; D is undetermined. The length of the CDR3 is 15 residues. Trimming stripped 6 bases from V and 0 bases from J, with 15 bases between. Germline assignment: CDR1 KGHSH and CDR2 LQKENI. CDR3 bases: TGTGCCAGCTCGCCAACTACTATGAGCTCCTACGAGCAGTACTTC. Translation: CASSPTTMSSYEQYF.

The rearrangement joins TRBV30 to TRBJ2-3, with TRBD2 as a possible D gene (5 bases). This CDR3 contains 14 residues. Germline values: CDR1 GTSNPN, CDR2 SVGIG (reference sequence). V dropped 4 bases and J dropped 2 bases, with 13 bases sitting between them. CDR3 sequence: CAWTRGRDTDTQYF. CDR3 in DNA: TGTGCCTGGACCCGGGGAAGGGACACAGATACGCAGTATTTT.

The rearrangement links TRBV4-2 to TRBJ1-1; D unresolved. There are 14 residues in the CDR3. Germline CDR1 LGHNA, CDR2 YNFKEQ. V dropped 2 bases and J dropped 0 bases, with 7 bases sitting between them. The CDR3 region has the DNA TGTGCCAGCAGCCAACAGACGCTGAACACTGAAGCTTTCTTT. Residues: CASSQQTLNTEAFF.

The chain uses TRBV28 and TRBJ2-1; D unclear. This CDR3 has 14 amino acids. Germline assignment: CDR1 MDHEN and CDR2 SYDVKM. The V gene lost 7 bases and the J gene lost 5 bases, with 15 bases spanning the gap. CDR3 residues: CASTTSGYHNEQFF. The CDR3 DNA is TGTGCCAGCACCACCTCAGGATATCACAATGAGCAGTTCTTC.

The gene calls are TRBV2 and TRBJ2-1; no clear D gene. Trimming removed 3 bases from V and 5 bases from J, with 8 bases in between. The CDR3 has 13 amino acids. Germline V lookup: CDR1 SNHLY, CDR2 FYNNEI. DNA for the CDR3: TGTGCCAGCAGTGATCCGCTAGACAATGAGCAGTTCTTC. It translates to CASSDPLDNEQFF.

The V and J genes are TRBV28 and TRBJ1-4; weak D call: TRBD1 (6 bases). V was clipped by 2 bases and J by 8 bases, with 12 bases between them. Germline V gives CDR1 MDHEN, CDR2 SYDVKM. The CDR3 has 14 residues. Written as DNA, the CDR3 is TGTGCCAGCAGTTTAAACAGGGTTTGGGAAAAACTGTTTTTT. It encodes CASSLNRVWEKLFF.

The chain carries TRBV29-1 and TRBJ2-2; maybe TRBD1 (6 bases). Germline values: CDR1 SQVTM, CDR2 ANQGSEA. V lost 6 bases to trimming and J lost 3 bases, with 11 bases between them. The CDR3 is 13 amino acids. DNA for the CDR3: TGCAGCGTACAGGGACCCGACACCGGGGAGCTGTTTTTT. Its protein is CSVQGPDTGELFF.

The chain combines TRBV4-3 with TRBJ2-5; 8 bases agree with TRBD1. CDR1 and CDR2 from the germline V gene are LGHNA and YSLEER. V lost 4 bases, J lost 4 bases, and 8 bases stayed unmatched. The CDR3 sequence is 15 residues long. The CDR3 DNA follows: TGCGCCAGCAGCCTTACACAGGGGGATGCAGAGACCCAGTACTTC. Protein product: CASSLTQGDAETQYF.

This clonotype was detected once. This chain connects TRBV4-3 to TRBJ2-1; either TRBD1 or TRBD2 may supply D (6 bases each). The V and J ends lost 1 base and 10 bases respectively, with 11 bases between them. The CDR3 length is 13 residues. Germline-derived CDR1 and CDR2 are LGHNA and YSLEER. Here the CDR3 DNA reads TGCGCCAGCAGCCAAGGGTGGGGGGCGGAGCAGTTCTTC. Its protein is CASSQGWGAEQFF.

This CDR3 reads CSARDGRGHQPQHF. The CDR3, as DNA: TGCAGTGCTAGAGATGGGAGGGGGCATCAGCCCCAGCATTTT. The V and J genes are TRBV20-1 and TRBJ1-5, with 7 bases matching TRBD1. V shed 0 bases and J 5 bases; nucleotides not matched to a gene: 4. The CDR3 is 14 residues long. CDR1 is DFQATT, CDR2 SNEGSKA, per germline (reference sequence).

This chain joins TRBV9 and TRBJ1-1; D is ambiguous. The V gene's germline CDR1 is SGDLS and CDR2 YYNGEE. V lost 0 bases and J lost 4, with 10 bases in between. The length of the CDR3 is 14 residues. The chain's CDR3 is CASSVGGGGTEAFF. The DNA for the CDR3 is TGTGCCAGCAGCGTAGGCGGTGGAGGCACTGAAGCTTTCTTT.

This clonotype was found once. V usage is TRBV7-3 and J usage is TRBJ1-1; a possible D gene is TRBD1 (5 bases). The CDR3 consists of 14 residues. Trimming pared 1 base from V and 6 bases from J, leaving 12 bases between. Germline lookup yields CDR1 SGHTA and CDR2 FQGTGA. In DNA form, the CDR3 reads TGTGCCAGCAGCTTAAACCCGGGAGGGGCTGAAGCTTTCTTT. It specifies CASSLNPGGAEAFF.

The J gene is TRBJ2-1, the V gene TRBV20-1, with D unresolved. This CDR3 has 13 residues. CDR1 and CDR2 (germline): DFQATT, SNEGSKA (reference sequence). V shed 5 bases and J shed 4 bases, with 12 bases lying between them. Written as DNA, the CDR3 is TGCAGTGCTGGAATAGAAGTTTACAATGAGCAGTTCTTC. Its translation: CSAGIEVYNEQFF.

The chain carries TRBV7-2 and TRBJ2-7; D uncertain. Trimming removed 2 bases at V and 2 bases at J, with 10 bases between. CDR1 and CDR2 (germline): SGHTA, FQGNSA. CDR3 length equals 14 residues. The CDR3: CASSLNRQTYEQYF. For the CDR3, the DNA is TGTGCCAGCAGCTTAAACCGACAAACCTACGAGCAGTACTTC.

This clonotype has more than one count but fewer than ten. The chain couples TRBV18 to TRBJ2-3, with D unresolved. The V end lost 8 bases, the J end lost 1 base, and 7 bases lay between the germline ends. Germline V CDR1 and CDR2: KGHSH, LQKENI. The CDR3 runs 12 residues. The CDR3 sequence: CASSPGTDTQYF. DNA for the CDR3: TGTGCCAGCAGCCCAGGCACAGATACGCAGTATTTT.

The chain has TRBV20-1 and TRBJ1-1; 9 bases agree with TRBD1. Germline V CDR1 and CDR2: DFQATT, SNEGSKA (reference sequence). The CDR3 loop spans 14 amino acids. V lost 1 base and J lost 7; bases outside the gene matches: 7. CDR3 DNA: TGCAGTGCTAGAGGGGGACAGGGTGCCGGTGAAGCTTTCTTT. Residues: CSARGGQGAGEAFF.

J is TRBJ1-5 and V is TRBV7-9, with no clear D. CDR3 length: 12 residues. V was pared by 4 bases and J by 7 bases, with 8 bases between. CDR1 and CDR2 from the germline V gene are SEHNR and FQNEAQ (reference sequence). The CDR3 is CASSSGGQPQHF. CDR3 nucleotide sequence: TGTGCCAGCAGCTCCGGAGGCCAGCCCCAGCATTTT.

The CDR3, as DNA: TGCAGTGCCCGCCCAGGTTACACTGAAGCTTTCTTT. Translated: CSARPGYTEAFF. This chain connects TRBV20-1 to TRBJ1-1; D is undetermined. This CDR3 contains 12 residues. V was pared by 6 bases and J by 3 bases, with 11 bases between. Germline V gene data show CDR1 as DFQATT and CDR2 as SNEGSKA (reference sequence).

The chain carries TRBV5-1 and TRBJ2-3; no clear D gene. The CDR3 length is 12 residues. Germline-derived CDR1 and CDR2 are SGHRS and YFSETQ. Between the trimmed V and J ends, which lost 2 bases and 4 bases, there was a span of 5 bases. The CDR3 DNA reads as TGCGCCAGCAGCTTCGGATCAGATACGCAGTATTTT. This gives the protein CASSFGSDTQYF.

The genes are TRBV20-1 and TRBJ2-2; TRBD2 agrees at 12 bases. V was clipped by 6 bases and J by 5 bases; unmatched bases: 10. The CDR3 loop spans 16 amino acids. Germline V gene data show CDR1 as DFQATT and CDR2 as SNEGSKA (reference sequence). Here the CDR3 reads CSARTTSGRRTGELFF. The DNA of the CDR3 is TGCAGTGCCCGCACGACTAGCGGGAGACGGACCGGGGAGCTGTTTTTT.